These 4 T cell receptor beta chains were all obtained from the same sample, sequenced in a study of long-term antiretroviral therapy in people with HIV. Sequencing used immunoSEQ v3.0 at survey level. Some clones are missing from TCRdb's copy, which holds only in-frame ones; the method was immunoSEQ multiplex PCR. The table includes more than 15,000 clones, roughly 77% detected once. Sequencing was performed on unsorted PBMCs, taken 0.3 years after starting antiretroviral therapy. The receptors come from a man between 18 and 29 years old with HIV.

The chain combines TRBV13 with TRBJ2-3; D is uncertain. Looked up from germline, CDR1 is PRHDT and CDR2 is FYEKMQ (reference sequence). V was clipped by 0 bases and J by 4 bases, with 8 bases between them. The CDR3 sequence is 14 residues long. The CDR3: CASSLGLRPDTQYF. In nucleotides, the CDR3 is TGTGCCAGCAGCTTAGGCCTCAGGCCAGATACGCAGTATTTT.

The genes are TRBV7-8 and TRBJ1-1; D not resolved. Germline CDR1 SGHVS, CDR2 FQNEAQ. Trimming pared 11 bases from V and 3 bases from J, leaving 16 bases between. This CDR3 has 13 residues. This chain's CDR3 is CASRRDLDTEAFF. Here the CDR3 DNA reads TGTGCCTCGAGGAGGGATTTGGACACTGAAGCTTTCTTT.

This sequence joins TRBV9 and TRBJ2-6, with D unclear. Germline CDR1 SGDLS, CDR2 YYNGEE. The CDR3 is 16 amino acids. The V gene lost 5 bases and the J gene lost 5 bases, with 17 bases spanning the gap. For the CDR3, the DNA is TGTGCCAGCAGAACTGTGTACCAAAGTCGGGCCAACGTCCTGACTTTC. It codes for CASRTVYQSRANVLTF.

The chain has TRBV7-2 and TRBJ2-7, with 10 bases fitting TRBD1. J was trimmed by 0 bases and V by 0 bases; bases with no gene match: 5. Germline V gene sequence: CDR1 SGHTA, CDR2 FQGNSA. The CDR3 has 17 residues. CDR3 amino acids: CASSLAPGQGSSYEQYV. CDR3 DNA sequence: TGTGCCAGCAGCTTAGCTCCGGGACAGGGGAGCTCCTACGAGCAGTACGTC.